This TCR beta chain comes out of a study of T cell changes during pregnancy in multiple sclerosis. The data were produced by immunoSEQ multiplex PCR, yet TCRdb's version contains in-frame clones alone and is incomplete. The top ten hold roughly 0.55% of the sample, which has 40,000 to 55,000 clones, around 93% seen once. The sequence was obtained from a female donor with multiple sclerosis, enrolled in a pregnancy study. The material sequenced was CD4+ T cells from peripheral blood mononuclear cells, taken in the third trimester of pregnancy.

The CDR3 sequence: CASTPRGANGYTF. The CDR3, as DNA: TGTGCCAGCACCCCTCGGGGGGCTAATGGCTACACCTTC. The gene calls are TRBV6-5 and TRBJ1-2, with D maybe TRBD1 (6 bases). This CDR3 is built from 13 residues. Germline loops: CDR1 MNHEY, CDR2 SVGAGI. V dropped 7 bases and J dropped 6 bases, with 15 bases sitting between them.